These T cell receptor beta chains were read from a single sample in a study of T-cell memory formation after mild COVID-19. TCRdb independently ran MiXCR on the 5' RACE reads; one entry per CDR3 protein. The sample holds around 510,000 distinct CDR3 sequences, less than 25% seen once. Sequenced: PBMCs or a T cell subset sorted from them (not recorded which). All receptors come from an adult woman who had mild COVID-19 (a few samples of this study predate the infection). Cell type and time point are not known. Each CDR3 is given with its conserved first and last residue. The order of the fields is V gene, J gene, clone size, D gene, CDR3 DNA, CDR3 protein. A D gene is named only where the DNA matches it firmly. Size is stated for part of the rows, as once, few or many counts, or as a class when the clone is expanded.

v_gene: TRBV5-1
j_gene: TRBJ2-3
abundance: -
d_gene: -
CDR3nt: TGCGCCAGCAGCCCGGACCGCTCAGATACGCAGTATTTT
CDR3aa: CASSPDRSDTQYF

v_gene: TRBV15
j_gene: TRBJ2-1
abundance: -
d_gene: TRBD2
CDR3nt: TGTGCCACCAGCAGGGAAGGACTAGTTCAGTCCTATGAGCAGTTCTTC
CDR3aa: CATSREGLVQSYEQFF

v_gene: TRBV3-1
j_gene: TRBJ2-3
abundance: -
d_gene: TRBD2
CDR3nt: TGTGCCAGCAGCCAAGTGGTGGCGGGGGGAAACACGCAGTATTTT
CDR3aa: CASSQVVAGGNTQYF

v_gene: TRBV7-9
j_gene: TRBJ1-1
abundance: few
d_gene: -
CDR3nt: TGTGCCAGCAGCTCTCCACCGGGGGACATTTCATTGAACACTGAAGCTTTCTTT
CDR3aa: CASSSPPGDISLNTEAFF

v_gene: TRBV6-2/TRBV6-3
j_gene: TRBJ2-2
abundance: few
d_gene: -
CDR3nt: TGTGCCAGCAGTTACTTAGTGGGGGAGCTGTTTTTT
CDR3aa: CASSYLVGELFF

v_gene: TRBV12-3/TRBV12-4
j_gene: TRBJ2-2
abundance: -
d_gene: -
CDR3nt: TGTGCCAGCAGTTTTCGACGGATTTCGAACACCGGGGAGCTGTTTTTT
CDR3aa: CASSFRRISNTGELFF

v_gene: TRBV10-3
j_gene: TRBJ1-2
abundance: few
d_gene: TRBD1
CDR3nt: TGTGCCATCAGCACCGGGACAGATAACTATGGCTACACCTTC
CDR3aa: CAISTGTDNYGYTF

v_gene: TRBV23-1
j_gene: TRBJ2-5
abundance: -
d_gene: -
CDR3nt: TGCGCCAGCAGTCCCCGGCGGAACGGATGGATGAAGACCCAGTACTTC
CDR3aa: CASSPRRNGWMKTQYF

v_gene: TRBV5-6
j_gene: TRBJ2-5
abundance: -
d_gene: -
CDR3nt: TGTGCCAGCAGCTTTACTCCCAGCGAGACCCAGTACTTC
CDR3aa: CASSFTPSETQYF

v_gene: TRBV6-1
j_gene: TRBJ2-3
abundance: -
d_gene: TRBD2
CDR3nt: TGTGCCAGCGGACTAAGCGGGGCCCCAGATACGCAGTATTTT
CDR3aa: CASGLSGAPDTQYF

v_gene: TRBV14
j_gene: TRBJ1-2
abundance: -
d_gene: TRBD1
CDR3nt: TGTGCCAGCAGCCAAGAATGGACAGGCGGCTACACCTTC
CDR3aa: CASSQEWTGGYTF

v_gene: TRBV29-1
j_gene: TRBJ1-2
abundance: few
d_gene: TRBD1
CDR3nt: TGCAGCGTTTGGGGATTGGACAGGTACTATGGCTACACCTTC
CDR3aa: CSVWGLDRYYGYTF

v_gene: TRBV7-2
j_gene: TRBJ2-1
abundance: few
d_gene: TRBD1
CDR3nt: TGTGCCAGCAGCTTAGGACAGGGGACACCTCTGGGCAATGAGCAGTTCTTC
CDR3aa: CASSLGQGTPLGNEQFF

v_gene: TRBV12-3/TRBV12-4
j_gene: TRBJ1-2
abundance: -
d_gene: -
CDR3nt: TGTGCCAGCACCTGGGGGGTCCTGGGACGTGGCTACACCTTC
CDR3aa: CASTWGVLGRGYTF

v_gene: TRBV20-1
j_gene: TRBJ2-4
abundance: few
d_gene: TRBD1
CDR3nt: TGCAGTGCGGAGACAGGGTTAGCCAAAAACATTCAGTACTTC
CDR3aa: CSAETGLAKNIQYF

v_gene: TRBV7-2
j_gene: TRBJ2-7
abundance: -
d_gene: TRBD2
CDR3nt: TGTGCCAGCAGCTTAGGCGGGAGAGCCGAGCAGTACTTC
CDR3aa: CASSLGGRAEQYF

v_gene: TRBV5-1
j_gene: TRBJ2-1
abundance: many
d_gene: TRBD2
CDR3nt: TGCGCCAGCAGCTTGGCCCAGCGGGGGGCCGGGGATGAGCAGTTCTTC
CDR3aa: CASSLAQRGAGDEQFF

v_gene: TRBV29-1
j_gene: TRBJ2-1
abundance: few
d_gene: TRBD1
CDR3nt: TGCAGCGGCGCCGGGACAGGGTACAATGAGCAGTTCTTC
CDR3aa: CSGAGTGYNEQFF

v_gene: TRBV10-3
j_gene: TRBJ2-1
abundance: many
d_gene: TRBD1
CDR3nt: TGTGCCACCCAGTTTGGGACAGGGCCCTACAATGAGCAGTTCTTC
CDR3aa: CATQFGTGPYNEQFF

v_gene: TRBV12-3/TRBV12-4
j_gene: TRBJ2-1
abundance: -
d_gene: TRBD2
CDR3nt: TGTGCCAGCAGCAAGACTAGCCTCTTCGTCAATGAGCAGTTCTTC
CDR3aa: CASSKTSLFVNEQFF

v_gene: TRBV12-3/TRBV12-4
j_gene: TRBJ2-2
abundance: few
d_gene: -
CDR3nt: TGTGCCAGCAGTATCCGGGACACCAAATCCGGGGAGCTGTTTTTT
CDR3aa: CASSIRDTKSGELFF

v_gene: TRBV9
j_gene: TRBJ2-1
abundance: many
d_gene: TRBD2
CDR3nt: TGTGCCAGCAGCGTAGGTGGGGGGGCCTACAATGAGCAGTTCTTC
CDR3aa: CASSVGGGAYNEQFF

v_gene: TRBV20-1
j_gene: TRBJ2-3
abundance: -
d_gene: -
CDR3nt: TGCAGTGCTACATCCGGGACCGGCCAGAATACGCAGTATTTT
CDR3aa: CSATSGTGQNTQYF

v_gene: TRBV20-1
j_gene: TRBJ2-1
abundance: -
d_gene: TRBD2
CDR3nt: TGCAGTGCTAGAGTCACTAGCGGGAGAAGTAATGAGCAGTTCTTC
CDR3aa: CSARVTSGRSNEQFF

v_gene: TRBV19
j_gene: TRBJ2-1
abundance: -
d_gene: -
CDR3nt: TGTGCCAGCGTCCCTGGCGACGGCAATGAGCAGTTCTTC
CDR3aa: CASVPGDGNEQFF

v_gene: TRBV2
j_gene: TRBJ1-3
abundance: -
d_gene: -
CDR3nt: TGTGCCAGCAGTGAACTCTGGGCGCCATTAAACTCTGGAAACACCATATATTTT
CDR3aa: CASSELWAPLNSGNTIYF

v_gene: TRBV5-1
j_gene: TRBJ2-3
abundance: few
d_gene: -
CDR3nt: TGTGCCAGCAGCCCGGGGAGAGGCACAGATACGCAGTATTTT
CDR3aa: CASSPGRGTDTQYF

v_gene: TRBV12-3/TRBV12-4
j_gene: TRBJ2-2
abundance: few
d_gene: -
CDR3nt: TGTGCCAGCAGTCCGACCGGGGATCTCACCGGGGAGCTGTTTTTT
CDR3aa: CASSPTGDLTGELFF

v_gene: TRBV14
j_gene: TRBJ2-5
abundance: few
d_gene: -
CDR3nt: TGTGCCAGCAGCCAAGATTTGGCTAGATCGGAGACCCAGTACTTC
CDR3aa: CASSQDLARSETQYF

v_gene: TRBV7-2
j_gene: TRBJ2-5
abundance: many
d_gene: -
CDR3nt: TGTGCCAGCAGCTTAGGATCAGGGCAAGAGACCCAGTACTTC
CDR3aa: CASSLGSGQETQYF

v_gene: TRBV7-6
j_gene: TRBJ1-2
abundance: few
d_gene: -
CDR3nt: TGTGCCAGCAGCTTAGGGGGTGCGGAGGGATCCTATGGCTACACCTTC
CDR3aa: CASSLGGAEGSYGYTF

v_gene: TRBV5-5
j_gene: TRBJ1-2
abundance: -
d_gene: -
CDR3nt: TGTGCCAGCAGCTTGTTCGATGGGGCTGGCTATGGCTACACCTTC
CDR3aa: CASSLFDGAGYGYTF

v_gene: TRBV7-9
j_gene: TRBJ1-1
abundance: -
d_gene: -
CDR3nt: TGTGCCAGCAGCTTATCAGGGTATGAAGCTTTCTTT
CDR3aa: CASSLSGYEAFF

v_gene: TRBV20-1
j_gene: TRBJ1-4
abundance: few
d_gene: -
CDR3nt: TGCAGTGCCGTCAGAAGTGGTATTACTAATGAAAAACTGTTTTTT
CDR3aa: CSAVRSGITNEKLFF

v_gene: TRBV7-3
j_gene: TRBJ2-3
abundance: -
d_gene: -
CDR3nt: TGTGCCAGCAGCATATCAGCCATGGGGGGAGATACGCAGTATTTT
CDR3aa: CASSISAMGGDTQYF

v_gene: TRBV5-1
j_gene: TRBJ2-1
abundance: -
d_gene: -
CDR3nt: TGCGCCAGCAGCTTGCCGGGACTTATGAGCTCCTACAATGAGCAGTTCTTC
CDR3aa: CASSLPGLMSSYNEQFF

v_gene: TRBV7-3
j_gene: TRBJ2-3
abundance: few
d_gene: -
CDR3nt: TGTGCCAGCAGCTTAGGACGGCAGAGCACAGATACGCAGTATTTT
CDR3aa: CASSLGRQSTDTQYF

v_gene: TRBV6-2/TRBV6-3
j_gene: TRBJ2-7
abundance: few
d_gene: -
CDR3nt: TGTGCCAGCAGTCTCCTCTGGGACCCCACCTACGAGCAGTACTTC
CDR3aa: CASSLLWDPTYEQYF

v_gene: TRBV7-9
j_gene: TRBJ2-2
abundance: few
d_gene: -
CDR3nt: TGTGCCAGCAGCTCGCGGGGATCGGACACCGGGGAGCTGTTTTTT
CDR3aa: CASSSRGSDTGELFF

v_gene: TRBV5-5
j_gene: TRBJ2-3
abundance: -
d_gene: -
CDR3nt: TGTGCCAGCAGCTTGACGGCGGGCACAGATACGCAGTATTTT
CDR3aa: CASSLTAGTDTQYF

v_gene: TRBV5-1
j_gene: TRBJ2-1
abundance: -
d_gene: TRBD1
CDR3nt: TGCGCCAGCAGCCAGGGGACAGGGGGCTTCAATGAGCAGTTCTTC
CDR3aa: CASSQGTGGFNEQFF

v_gene: TRBV6-2/TRBV6-3
j_gene: TRBJ1-2
abundance: once
d_gene: -
CDR3nt: TGTGCCAGCAGGAGACAGCCAAGTAACTATGGCTACACCTTC
CDR3aa: CASRRQPSNYGYTF

v_gene: TRBV5-1
j_gene: TRBJ2-5
abundance: -
d_gene: -
CDR3nt: TGCGCCAGCAGCTTGAACCGAGCAGAGACCCAGTACTTC
CDR3aa: CASSLNRAETQYF

v_gene: TRBV6-2/TRBV6-3
j_gene: TRBJ2-7
abundance: -
d_gene: -
CDR3nt: TGTGCCAGCAGTCCTGGACCCAGGTCCCCCTCCTACGAGCAGTACTTC
CDR3aa: CASSPGPRSPSYEQYF

v_gene: TRBV19
j_gene: TRBJ2-7
abundance: many
d_gene: -
CDR3nt: TGTGCCAGTAGTTCCGTTCAGGATTCCTCCTACGAGCAGTACTTC
CDR3aa: CASSSVQDSSYEQYF

v_gene: TRBV6-6
j_gene: TRBJ2-7
abundance: -
d_gene: -
CDR3nt: TGTGCCAGCAGTTCGCAGGACTACGAGCAGTACTTC
CDR3aa: CASSSQDYEQYF

v_gene: TRBV5-1
j_gene: TRBJ2-1
abundance: -
d_gene: -
CDR3nt: TGCGCCAGCAGCTTGGTTGACTTTCGTAATGAGCAGTTCTTC
CDR3aa: CASSLVDFRNEQFF

v_gene: TRBV5-6
j_gene: TRBJ2-3
abundance: few
d_gene: TRBD1
CDR3nt: TGTGCCAGCAGCTGGGGACAGGGTTTGACAGATACGCAGTATTTT
CDR3aa: CASSWGQGLTDTQYF

v_gene: TRBV25-1
j_gene: TRBJ2-5
abundance: -
d_gene: -
CDR3nt: TGTGCCAGCAGAAGCCACAATAAAGAGACCCAGTACTTC
CDR3aa: CASRSHNKETQYF

v_gene: TRBV21-1
j_gene: TRBJ2-7
abundance: few
d_gene: -
CDR3nt: TGTGCCAGCAGAGCAAGGGAGCGGGGAAGCTCCTACGAGCAGTACTTC
CDR3aa: CASRARERGSSYEQYF

v_gene: TRBV11-2
j_gene: TRBJ1-5
abundance: few
d_gene: -
CDR3nt: TGTGCCAGCAGCTTAGACAGACAAGCGCAGCCCCAGCATTTT
CDR3aa: CASSLDRQAQPQHF

v_gene: TRBV11-2
j_gene: TRBJ2-5
abundance: -
d_gene: -
CDR3nt: TGTGCCAGCAGCTTAGATCGTGTGGTTGAGGGGAGGCAAGAGACCCAGTACTTC
CDR3aa: CASSLDRVVEGRQETQYF

v_gene: TRBV4-2
j_gene: TRBJ1-1
abundance: -
d_gene: -
CDR3nt: TGTGCCAGCAGCCAAGCATCCCTCGGACCCTTGAACACTGAAGCTTTCTTT
CDR3aa: CASSQASLGPLNTEAFF

v_gene: TRBV12-3/TRBV12-4
j_gene: TRBJ1-5
abundance: few
d_gene: -
CDR3nt: TGTGCCAGCAGCACGGGTAGGCCGAATACGGATCAGCCCCAGCATTTT
CDR3aa: CASSTGRPNTDQPQHF

v_gene: TRBV6-1
j_gene: TRBJ2-5
abundance: -
d_gene: -
CDR3nt: TGTGCCAGCAGTGAGGGGGGGGGCAGAGAGACCCAGTACTTC
CDR3aa: CASSEGGGRETQYF

v_gene: TRBV12-3/TRBV12-4
j_gene: TRBJ2-3
abundance: few
d_gene: TRBD1
CDR3nt: TGTGCCAGCAGTTTAAGATGGACAGGGGGCATTTCGGAAGCAGATACGCAGTATTTT
CDR3aa: CASSLRWTGGISEADTQYF

v_gene: TRBV12-3/TRBV12-4
j_gene: TRBJ2-7
abundance: few
d_gene: TRBD1
CDR3nt: TGTGCCAGCAGGTCTTTATGGGACAGCGCCTACGAGCAGTACTTC
CDR3aa: CASRSLWDSAYEQYF